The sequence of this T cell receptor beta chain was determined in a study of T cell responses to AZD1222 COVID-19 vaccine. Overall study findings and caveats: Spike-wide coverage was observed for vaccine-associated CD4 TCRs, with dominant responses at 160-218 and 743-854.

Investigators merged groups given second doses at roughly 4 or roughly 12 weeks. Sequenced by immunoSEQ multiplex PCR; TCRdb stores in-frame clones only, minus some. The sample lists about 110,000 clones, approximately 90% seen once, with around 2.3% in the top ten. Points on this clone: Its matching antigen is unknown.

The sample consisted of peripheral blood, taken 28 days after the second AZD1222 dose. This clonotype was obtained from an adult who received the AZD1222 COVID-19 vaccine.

The CDR3 bases are TGTGCCAGTAGTATGGTACAGGGGGCGAATAATTCACCCCTCCACTTT. It codes for CASSMVQGANNSPLHF. The chain links TRBV19 to TRBJ1-6; 9 nucleotides match TRBD1. CDR1 and CDR2 from the germline V gene are LNHDA and SQIVND (reference sequence). The CDR3 spans 16 residues. V lost 3 bases, J lost 5 bases, and 5 bases stayed unmatched.